This T cell receptor (beta chain) was sequenced for a study of T cell responses to AZD1222 COVID-19 vaccine (dated by TCRdb to 2020 to 2022). Concerning the study at large: AZD1222 recipients with second doses at about 4 weeks or about 12 weeks were pooled, because spike-specific TCR depth and breadth did not differ between schedules. A total of under 250 trial participants underwent TCR sequencing, of whom roughly 210 had received two doses of AZD1222 and about 25 had received two doses of the MenACWY control vaccine. Enrollment into the trials was organized by age into subgroups of 18-55, 56-69 and 70-plus years, and those subgroups contained approximately 160, 26 and 62 TCR-sequenced participants, respectively. Paper-wide results and their limitations: Most participants were white British and females outnumbered males, and the authors suggested that clonal diversity may have been underestimated. Epitopes outside the regions mutated in the B.1.351 and B.1.1.7 variants were reportedly recognized by nearly half of the unique spike-specific TCRs. Because no day 14 peak-response samples were available, repertoires were characterized only after the peak T cell response. The 56-69-year group was small, and its depth increase did not reach significance, likely because of low power. Vaccine-associated CD4 TCRs spanned the whole spike protein, with dominant responses in regions 160-218 and 743-854. Spike-specific TCR breadth and depth rose significantly after two AZD1222 doses compared with day 0 and with MenACWY recipients. Conclusions about previously exposed vaccinees are limited, since just five to seven AZD1222 recipients were seropositive for SARS-CoV-2 at baseline.

Including cysteine and phenylalanine, the CDR3 has 14 amino acids. CDR3 DNA only is kept here, 42 bases in frame from base 1. CDR1 LNHDA and CDR2 SQIVND are derived from the germline V gene (reference sequence). The V and J ends are trimmed by 3 bases and 0 bases, leaving 9 bases between them. Comments on this clone: Its antigen remains undetermined. No base qualities exist here, and no much larger clone lies one base off it.

The CDR3 regions of human TCRbeta chains were subjected to immunosequencing. The authors' pipeline ran thus. TCRs in the repertoires were compared against a reference library of SARS-CoV-2-specific TCRs that had been generated with the MIRA antigen-specificity platform. Breadth was defined as the fraction of unique TCRs that were SARS-CoV-2-associated. Depth was defined as the fraction of total T cells that were SARS-CoV-2-associated. Using the MIRA data, every spike-specific TCR was mapped to the spike region that the TCR reacted to and assigned to either a CD4 or a CD8 class. Log10-transformed breadth and depth values were compared by one-way ANOVA with Sidak's multiple comparisons tests. Imported from immuneACCESS, the table was reduced by TCRdb to in-frame sequences with V and J called. These copies leave out some clones; in studies compared against another copy, an unresolved V gene accounts for under half, and the cause of the remainder is not known. The DNA was the basis for D and trimming; V, J and clone size are from that table. The sample includes about 150,000 clones, with less than 95% observed a single time. Roughly 1.9% of the sample lies in the top ten.

The sample's time point label, decoded: baseline before first vaccination. The vaccinee samples were drawn from two UK trials, COV001 and COV002, one of which was a single-blind randomized controlled phase 2/3 trial testing AZD1222 (ChAdOx1 nCoV-19) in healthy adults. For TCRbeta chain sequencing, PBMC samples were collected from trial participants at day 0 and at day 28 after the second dose. The sample in question was peripheral blood, obtained on day 0 of AZD1222 vaccination. This clonotype originated in an adult in good health. This receptor chain uses TRBV19 and TRBJ2-7; TRBD2 could be the D gene, as 5 bases match. The nucleotide sequence is TGTGCCAGTAGTATTAAAGGGAGCTCCTACGAGCAGTACTTC. Its translation reads: CASSIKGSSYEQYF.